These 3 T cell receptor beta chains share one sample of origin, sequenced in a study of cytomegalovirus exposure and HLA in healthy donors. Profiled with immunoSEQ multiplex PCR; TCRdb holds only in-frame clones, not every one. The sample holds 140,000 or so clones, roughly 89% seen once. Sequenced: PBMCs. The source of these receptors is a woman under 30 in good health and CMV-seropositive.

This chain links TRBV5-6 with TRBJ1-2; maybe TRBD1 (6 bases). The CDR3 loop spans 16 amino acids. Germline CDR1 and CDR2: SGHDT and YYEEEE. Between the trimmed V and J ends, which lost 4 bases and 5 bases, there was a span of 21 bases. CDR3 amino acids: CASSRFETGILYGYTF. For the CDR3, the DNA is TGTGCCAGCAGCCGGTTCGAGACAGGCATTCTTTATGGCTACACCTTC.

The chain combines TRBV5-1 with TRBJ2-3; 10 bases are a match to TRBD2. V shed 3 bases, J shed 3 bases, and the junction held 7 bases outside the gene matches. CDR1 is SGHRS, CDR2 YFSETQ, per germline. The CDR3 is 16 residues long. The CDR3 DNA sequence: TGCGCCAGCAGCTCCGAGAGCGGGGGGGCTACAGATACGCAGTATTTT. Translating gives CASSSESGGATDTQYF. The variable domain in full, completed from reference TRBV5-1 and TRBJ2-3, reads KAGVTQTPRYLIKTRGQQVTLSCSPISGHRSVSWYQQTPGQGLQFLFEYFSETQRNKGNFPGRFSGRQFSNSRSEMNVSTLELGDSALYLCASSSESGGATDTQYFGPGTRLTVL.

The chain uses TRBV4-1 and TRBJ2-3, with TRBD2 as a possible D gene (6 bases). The germline V gene encodes CDR1 MGHRA and CDR2 YSYEKL. Deletions cut 8 bases from V and 5 bases from J, with 8 bases between. The CDR3 runs 11 residues. The CDR3 DNA sequence: TGCGCCAGCGCGGAGGGAGATACGCAGTATTTT. Amino acids: CASAEGDTQYF.